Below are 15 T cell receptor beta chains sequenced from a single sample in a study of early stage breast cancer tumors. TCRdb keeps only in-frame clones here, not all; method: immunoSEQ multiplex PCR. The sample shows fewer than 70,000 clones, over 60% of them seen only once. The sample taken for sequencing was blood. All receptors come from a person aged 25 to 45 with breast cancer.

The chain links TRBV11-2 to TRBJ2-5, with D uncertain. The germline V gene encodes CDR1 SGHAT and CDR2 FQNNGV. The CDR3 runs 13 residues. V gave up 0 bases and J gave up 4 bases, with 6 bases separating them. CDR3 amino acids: CASSLDRGETQYF. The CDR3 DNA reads TGTGCCAGCAGCTTAGATCGCGGAGAGACCCAGTACTTC.

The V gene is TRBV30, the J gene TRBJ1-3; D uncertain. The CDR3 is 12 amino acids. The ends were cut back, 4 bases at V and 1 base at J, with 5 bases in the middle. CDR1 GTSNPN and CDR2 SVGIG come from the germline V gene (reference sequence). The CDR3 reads CAWTGSGNTIYF. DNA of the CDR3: TGTGCCTGGACCGGATCTGGAAACACCATATATTTT.

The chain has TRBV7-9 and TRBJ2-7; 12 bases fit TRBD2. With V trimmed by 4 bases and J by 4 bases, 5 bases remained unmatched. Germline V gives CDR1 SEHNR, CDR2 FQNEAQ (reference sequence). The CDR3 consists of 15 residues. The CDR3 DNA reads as TGTGCCAGCAGCTCCCGACTAGCGGGAGTGTACGAGCAGTACTTC. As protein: CASSSRLAGVYEQYF.

CDR3 region: CASSLTGPTSYEQYF. The DNA for the CDR3 is TGCGCCAGCAGCTTGACGGGACCAACCTCCTACGAGCAGTACTTC. The J gene is TRBJ2-7, the V gene TRBV5-1; D is perhaps TRBD1 or TRBD2 (5 bases each). Germline CDR1 SGHRS, CDR2 YFSETQ. Deletions cut 1 base from V and 0 bases from J, with 11 bases between. The CDR3 spans 15 residues.

The CDR3 region is CASSYPRSPSEQYF. The CDR3 nucleotides are TGTGCCAGCAGTTACCCTAGGTCCCCCTCCGAGCAGTACTTC. The J gene is TRBJ2-7, the V gene TRBV6-6; D gene uncertain. The CDR3 extends over 14 amino acids. V lost 2 bases to trimming and J lost 6 bases, with 14 bases between them. Germline V gives CDR1 MNHNY, CDR2 SVGAGI (reference sequence).

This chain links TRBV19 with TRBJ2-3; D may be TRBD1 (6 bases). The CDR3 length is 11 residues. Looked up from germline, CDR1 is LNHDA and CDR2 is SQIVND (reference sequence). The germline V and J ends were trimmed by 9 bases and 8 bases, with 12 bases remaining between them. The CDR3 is CASRLGGTQYF. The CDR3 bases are TGTGCCAGCCGTTTAGGGGGTACGCAGTATTTT.

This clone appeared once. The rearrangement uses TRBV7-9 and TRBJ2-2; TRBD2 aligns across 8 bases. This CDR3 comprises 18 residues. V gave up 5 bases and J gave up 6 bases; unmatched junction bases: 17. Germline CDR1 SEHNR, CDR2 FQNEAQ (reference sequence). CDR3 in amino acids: CASSPFLSGLEKAGELFF. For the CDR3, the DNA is TGTGCCAGCAGCCCATTCCTTTCGGGACTAGAAAAGGCCGGGGAGCTGTTTTTT.

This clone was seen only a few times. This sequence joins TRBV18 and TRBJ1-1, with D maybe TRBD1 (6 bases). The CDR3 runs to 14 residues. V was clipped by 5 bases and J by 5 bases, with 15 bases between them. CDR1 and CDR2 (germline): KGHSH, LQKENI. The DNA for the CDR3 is TGTGCCAGCTCAGCCCACCGAGGGGGGACTGAAGCTTTCTTT. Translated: CASSAHRGGTEAFF. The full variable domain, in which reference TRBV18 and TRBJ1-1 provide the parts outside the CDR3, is NAGVMQNPRHLVRRRGQEARLRCSPMKGHSHVYWYRQLPEEGLKFMVYLQKENIIDESGMPKERFSAEFPKEGPSILRIQQVVRGDSAAYFCASSAHRGGTEAFFGQGTRLTVV.

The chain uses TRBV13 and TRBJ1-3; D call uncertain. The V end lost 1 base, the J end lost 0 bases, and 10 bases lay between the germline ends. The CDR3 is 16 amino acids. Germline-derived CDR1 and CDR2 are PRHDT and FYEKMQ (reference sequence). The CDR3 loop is CASSLDPTTSGNTIYF. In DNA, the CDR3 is TGTGCCAGCAGCTTAGATCCCACCACCTCTGGAAACACCATATATTTT.

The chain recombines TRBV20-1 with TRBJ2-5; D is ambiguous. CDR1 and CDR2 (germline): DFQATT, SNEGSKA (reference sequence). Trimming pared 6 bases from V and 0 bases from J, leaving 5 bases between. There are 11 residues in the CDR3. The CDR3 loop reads CSALDQETQYF. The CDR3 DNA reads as TGCAGTGCCCTGGACCAAGAGACCCAGTACTTC.

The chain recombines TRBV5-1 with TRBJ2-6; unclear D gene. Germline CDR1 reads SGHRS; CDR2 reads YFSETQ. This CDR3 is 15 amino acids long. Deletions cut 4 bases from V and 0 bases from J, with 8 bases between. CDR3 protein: CASSEQSSGANVLTF. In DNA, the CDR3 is TGCGCCAGCAGCGAGCAGTCCTCTGGGGCCAACGTCCTGACTTTC.

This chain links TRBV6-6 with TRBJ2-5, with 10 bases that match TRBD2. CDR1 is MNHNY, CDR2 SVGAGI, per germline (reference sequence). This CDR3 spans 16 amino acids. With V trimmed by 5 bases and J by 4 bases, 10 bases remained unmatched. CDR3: CASSVQTSGSGETQYF. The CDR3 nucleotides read TGTGCCAGCAGTGTTCAGACTAGCGGGTCTGGAGAGACCCAGTACTTC.

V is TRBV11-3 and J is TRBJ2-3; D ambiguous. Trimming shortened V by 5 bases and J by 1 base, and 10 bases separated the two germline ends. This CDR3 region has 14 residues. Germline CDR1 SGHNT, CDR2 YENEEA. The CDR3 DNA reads TGTGCCAGCAGCAAGGGAATGGGCACAGATACGCAGTATTTT. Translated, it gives CASSKGMGTDTQYF.

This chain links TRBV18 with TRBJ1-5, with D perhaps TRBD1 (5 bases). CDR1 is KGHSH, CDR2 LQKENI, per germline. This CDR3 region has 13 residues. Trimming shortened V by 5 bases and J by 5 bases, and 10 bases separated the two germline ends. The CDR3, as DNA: TGTGCCAGCTCAATAGGGGCCGATCAGCCCCAGCATTTT. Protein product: CASSIGADQPQHF.

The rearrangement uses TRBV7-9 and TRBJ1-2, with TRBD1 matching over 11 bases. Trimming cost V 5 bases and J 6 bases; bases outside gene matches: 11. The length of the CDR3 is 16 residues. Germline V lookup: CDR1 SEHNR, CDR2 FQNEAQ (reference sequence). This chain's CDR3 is CASSPRTGGSAHGYTF. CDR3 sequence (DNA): TGTGCCAGCAGCCCCCGGACAGGGGGCTCGGCGCATGGCTACACCTTC.